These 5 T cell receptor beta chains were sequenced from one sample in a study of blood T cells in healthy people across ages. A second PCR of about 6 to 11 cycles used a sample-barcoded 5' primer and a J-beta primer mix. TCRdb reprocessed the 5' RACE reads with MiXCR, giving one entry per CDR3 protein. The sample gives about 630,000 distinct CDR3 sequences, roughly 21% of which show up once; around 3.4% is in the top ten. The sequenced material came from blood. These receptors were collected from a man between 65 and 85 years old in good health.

The CDR3: CASSPPGGSYGYTF. CDR3 DNA: TGTGCCAGCAGCCCCCCTGGGGGGAGCTATGGCTACACCTTC. This chain joins TRBV6-5 and TRBJ1-2, with a possible D match to TRBD1 (5 bases). CDR3 length equals 14 residues. The germline V gene has CDR1 MNHEY and CDR2 SVGAGI. V was cut by 6 bases and J by 4 bases, with 15 bases left in between.

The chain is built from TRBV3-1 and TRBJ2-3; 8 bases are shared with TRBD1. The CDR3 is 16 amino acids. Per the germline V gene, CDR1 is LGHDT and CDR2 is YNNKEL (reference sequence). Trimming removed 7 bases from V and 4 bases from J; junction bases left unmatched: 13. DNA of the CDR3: TGTGCCAGCACCAGAGGGGAGGACAGGGAGGCAGATACGCAGTATTTT. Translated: CASTRGEDREADTQYF.

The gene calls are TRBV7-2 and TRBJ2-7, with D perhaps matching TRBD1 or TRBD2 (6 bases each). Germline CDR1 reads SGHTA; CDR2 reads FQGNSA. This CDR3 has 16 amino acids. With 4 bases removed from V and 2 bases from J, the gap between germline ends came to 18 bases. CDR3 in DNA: TGTGCCAGCAGCTATGGAGGGGGTCGACCCCCCTACGAGCAGTACTTC. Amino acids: CASSYGGGRPPYEQYF.

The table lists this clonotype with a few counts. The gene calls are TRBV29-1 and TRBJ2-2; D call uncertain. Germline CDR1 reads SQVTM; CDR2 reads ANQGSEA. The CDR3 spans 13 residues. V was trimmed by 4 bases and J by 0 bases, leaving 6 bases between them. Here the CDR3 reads CSVVQSNTGELFF. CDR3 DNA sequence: TGCAGCGTTGTTCAGTCGAACACCGGGGAGCTGTTTTTT.

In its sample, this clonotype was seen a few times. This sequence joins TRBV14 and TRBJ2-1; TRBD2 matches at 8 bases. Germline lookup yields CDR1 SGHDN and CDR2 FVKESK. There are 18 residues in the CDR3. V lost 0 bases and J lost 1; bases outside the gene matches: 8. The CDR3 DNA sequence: TGTGCCAGCAGCCAAGATCTCCCTAGCGGGTCTTCCTACAATGAGCAGTTCTTC. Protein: CASSQDLPSGSSYNEQFF.